Listed below are T cell receptor beta chains from one sample, sequenced in a study of blood T cell repertoires in COVID-19. Libraries were prepared by immunoSEQ multiplex PCR; TCRdb keeps only in-frame clonotypes and omits some of them. The repertoire consists of about 210,000 clones, with around 80% occurring once and the leading ten covering 9.5% to 15%. The sample taken for sequencing was peripheral blood. All receptors come from a human donor in a cohort sampled during active COVID-19. Each CDR3 is given with its conserved first and last residue. The order of the fields is J gene, V gene, D gene, CDR3 protein. D genes are given only for firm matches.

J gene: TRBJ2-3
V gene: TRBV24-1
D gene: .
CDR3 protein: CATSVSTTDTQYF

J gene: TRBJ2-3
V gene: TRBV5-1
D gene: .
CDR3 protein: CASSLGSRTDTQYF

J gene: TRBJ2-3
V gene: TRBV27
D gene: TRBD2
CDR3 protein: CASSSHWTSGRADTQYF

J gene: TRBJ1-2
V gene: TRBV29-1
D gene: .
CDR3 protein: CSFYPGGENRYTF

J gene: TRBJ2-7
V gene: TRBV19
D gene: .
CDR3 protein: CASSIAPGATAYEQYF

J gene: TRBJ2-2
V gene: TRBV5-1
D gene: TRBD2
CDR3 protein: CASSLNSGREAGELFF

J gene: TRBJ2-2
V gene: TRBV2
D gene: TRBD2
CDR3 protein: CASSVWTSGNTGELFF

J gene: TRBJ2-1
V gene: TRBV7-2
D gene: TRBD2
CDR3 protein: CASSFSGGYPNHNEQFF

J gene: TRBJ1-4
V gene: TRBV10-3
D gene: TRBD1
CDR3 protein: CAISEGTVSEKLFF

J gene: TRBJ2-7
V gene: TRBV10-3
D gene: TRBD2
CDR3 protein: CAISESQRTSGGKQYF

J gene: TRBJ1-1
V gene: TRBV7-3
D gene: .
CDR3 protein: CASSFGGATEAFF

J gene: TRBJ2-3
V gene: TRBV12-2
D gene: .
CDR3 protein: CASRGGTSGRSTDTQYF

J gene: TRBJ2-2
V gene: TRBV11-1
D gene: TRBD2
CDR3 protein: CASRPTSFGITGELFF

J gene: TRBJ1-5
V gene: TRBV21-1
D gene: .
CDR3 protein: CASSSRDRGSNQPQHF

J gene: TRBJ2-1
V gene: TRBV18
D gene: TRBD1
CDR3 protein: CASSPGQGNEQFF

J gene: TRBJ1-1
V gene: TRBV5-6
D gene: TRBD1
CDR3 protein: CASSLAQGGKAFF

J gene: TRBJ1-5
V gene: TRBV5-1
D gene: TRBD1
CDR3 protein: CASSLSTGAQPQHF

J gene: TRBJ2-3
V gene: TRBV7-3
D gene: TRBD2
CDR3 protein: CASSLMPGLAGDTQYF

J gene: TRBJ1-1
V gene: TRBV7-2
D gene: .
CDR3 protein: CASSLTGFDTEAFF

J gene: TRBJ1-2
V gene: TRBV2
D gene: .
CDR3 protein: CASSDYRAFGYTF

J gene: TRBJ2-3
V gene: TRBV11-2
D gene: .
CDR3 protein: CASSLEVRSDTQYF

J gene: TRBJ2-7
V gene: TRBV6-2/TRBV6-3
D gene: TRBD1
CDR3 protein: CASSQYNDRASSYEQYF

J gene: TRBJ1-2
V gene: TRBV2
D gene: .
CDR3 protein: CASSDPGEAAGTF

J gene: TRBJ2-2
V gene: TRBV5-1
D gene: .
CDR3 protein: CASSLTNTGELFF

J gene: TRBJ1-5
V gene: TRBV3-1/TRBV3-2
D gene: .
CDR3 protein: CASSQDGPGNNQPQHF

J gene: TRBJ1-2
V gene: TRBV7-2
D gene: .
CDR3 protein: CASSSNQESYGYTF

J gene: TRBJ1-3
V gene: TRBV6-2/TRBV6-3
D gene: .
CDR3 protein: CASSRHETPGSGNTIYF

J gene: TRBJ2-3
V gene: TRBV7-2
D gene: TRBD2
CDR3 protein: CASSLAPLAASTDTQYF

J gene: TRBJ2-2
V gene: TRBV19
D gene: TRBD2
CDR3 protein: CASSSGRTNTGELFF

J gene: TRBJ1-1
V gene: TRBV28
D gene: .
CDR3 protein: CASSLAGSEAFF

J gene: TRBJ2-3
V gene: TRBV7-9
D gene: .
CDR3 protein: CASSLGGGGEDTQYF

J gene: TRBJ2-7
V gene: TRBV5-1
D gene: TRBD2
CDR3 protein: CASSIRTSAKSRSYEQYF

J gene: TRBJ2-7
V gene: TRBV6-7
D gene: .
CDR3 protein: CASSYYRGRTSYEQYF

J gene: TRBJ1-5
V gene: TRBV6-5
D gene: .
CDR3 protein: CASTKTGVGQPQHF

J gene: TRBJ2-1
V gene: TRBV20-1
D gene: .
CDR3 protein: CSASEQPGNEQFF

J gene: TRBJ2-3
V gene: TRBV27
D gene: TRBD2
CDR3 protein: CASSPGLAEFTDTQYF

J gene: TRBJ2-3
V gene: TRBV19
D gene: TRBD1
CDR3 protein: CASSITTGDTDTQYF

J gene: TRBJ2-7
V gene: TRBV10-3
D gene: .
CDR3 protein: CAISESGPDSSEQYF

J gene: TRBJ2-6
V gene: TRBV28
D gene: .
CDR3 protein: CASSTGNSGANVLTF

J gene: TRBJ1-6
V gene: TRBV7-9
D gene: .
CDR3 protein: CASSLGGMPPLHF

J gene: TRBJ2-7
V gene: TRBV6-6
D gene: .
CDR3 protein: CASSTPGLNYEQYF

J gene: TRBJ2-1
V gene: TRBV7-7
D gene: TRBD1
CDR3 protein: CASSLGQGSYNEQFF

J gene: TRBJ1-1
V gene: TRBV21-1
D gene: .
CDR3 protein: CASSITGHPKLNTEAFF

J gene: TRBJ2-1
V gene: TRBV5-1
D gene: .
CDR3 protein: CASSFRGYNEQFF

J gene: TRBJ2-3
V gene: TRBV13
D gene: TRBD2
CDR3 protein: CASSLTGLAGTDTQYF

J gene: TRBJ1-2
V gene: TRBV12-3/TRBV12-4
D gene: TRBD1
CDR3 protein: CASRAGGWNGYTF

J gene: TRBJ2-2
V gene: TRBV7-9
D gene: TRBD1
CDR3 protein: CASSFGTGNTGELFF

J gene: TRBJ1-2
V gene: TRBV4-2
D gene: .
CDR3 protein: CASSQDAAEGNYGYTF

J gene: TRBJ1-1
V gene: TRBV28
D gene: TRBD1
CDR3 protein: CASSYPWTGGTEAFF

J gene: TRBJ1-5
V gene: TRBV5-1
D gene: TRBD1
CDR3 protein: CASSFGPVGTGNQPQHF

J gene: TRBJ2-2
V gene: TRBV19
D gene: .
CDR3 protein: CASSAYRDSGELFF

J gene: TRBJ1-5
V gene: TRBV15
D gene: .
CDR3 protein: CATSTAGGNQPQHF

J gene: TRBJ2-2
V gene: TRBV14
D gene: TRBD2
CDR3 protein: CASSQGGLARVTGELFF

J gene: TRBJ2-2
V gene: TRBV19
D gene: .
CDR3 protein: CASSIKERLGGELFF

J gene: TRBJ1-2
V gene: TRBV28
D gene: .
CDR3 protein: CASSTGPLGSYGYTF

J gene: TRBJ1-6
V gene: TRBV5-1
D gene: TRBD1
CDR3 protein: CASSPTQGISNSPLHF

J gene: TRBJ2-6
V gene: TRBV19
D gene: TRBD2
CDR3 protein: CASSIVRAGGRRSGANVLTF

J gene: TRBJ2-1
V gene: TRBV6-5
D gene: .
CDR3 protein: CASRPPRAGGNEQFF

J gene: TRBJ2-5
V gene: TRBV7-9
D gene: .
CDR3 protein: CASSTSWDYQETQYF